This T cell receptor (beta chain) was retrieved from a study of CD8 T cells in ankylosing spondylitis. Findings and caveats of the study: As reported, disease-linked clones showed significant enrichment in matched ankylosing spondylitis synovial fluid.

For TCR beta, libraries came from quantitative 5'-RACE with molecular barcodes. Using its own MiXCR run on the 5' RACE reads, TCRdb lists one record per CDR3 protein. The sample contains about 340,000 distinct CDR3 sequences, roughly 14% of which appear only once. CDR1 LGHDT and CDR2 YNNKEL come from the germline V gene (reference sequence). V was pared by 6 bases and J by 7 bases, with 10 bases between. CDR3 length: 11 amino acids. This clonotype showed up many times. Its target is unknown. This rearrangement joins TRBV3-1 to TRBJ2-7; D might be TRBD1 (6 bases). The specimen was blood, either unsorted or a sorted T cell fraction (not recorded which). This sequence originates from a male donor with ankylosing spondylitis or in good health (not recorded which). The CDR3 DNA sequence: TGTGCCAGCAGTTCAGGGGTGGAGCAGTACTTC. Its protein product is CASSSGVEQYF.